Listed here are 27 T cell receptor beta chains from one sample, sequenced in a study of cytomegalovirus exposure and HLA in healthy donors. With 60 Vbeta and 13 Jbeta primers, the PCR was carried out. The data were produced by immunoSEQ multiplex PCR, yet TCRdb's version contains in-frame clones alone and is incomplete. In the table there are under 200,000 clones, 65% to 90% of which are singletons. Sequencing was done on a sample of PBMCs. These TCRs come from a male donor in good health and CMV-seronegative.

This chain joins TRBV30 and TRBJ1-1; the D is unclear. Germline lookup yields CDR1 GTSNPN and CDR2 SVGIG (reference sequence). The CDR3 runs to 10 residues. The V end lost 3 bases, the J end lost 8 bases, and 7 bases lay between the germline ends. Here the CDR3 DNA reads TGTGCCTGGAGAGCTTCAGAAGCTTTCTTT. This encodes CAWRASEAFF.

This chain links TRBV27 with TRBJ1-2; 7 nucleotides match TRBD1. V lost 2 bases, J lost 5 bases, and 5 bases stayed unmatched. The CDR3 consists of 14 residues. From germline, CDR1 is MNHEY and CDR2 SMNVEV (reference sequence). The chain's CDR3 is CASSLTGAGYGYTF. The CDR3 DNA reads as TGTGCCAGCAGTTTAACAGGGGCCGGTTATGGCTACACCTTC.

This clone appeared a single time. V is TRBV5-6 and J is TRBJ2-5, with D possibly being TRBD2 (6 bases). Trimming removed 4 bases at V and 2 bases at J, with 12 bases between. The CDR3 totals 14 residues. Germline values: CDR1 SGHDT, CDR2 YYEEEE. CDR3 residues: CASSPGAFQETQYF. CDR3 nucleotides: TGTGCCAGCAGCCCGGGAGCCTTTCAAGAGACCCAGTACTTC. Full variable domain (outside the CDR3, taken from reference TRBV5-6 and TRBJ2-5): DAGVTQSPTHLIKTRGQQVTLRCSPKSGHDTVSWYQQALGQGPQFIFQYYEEEERQRGNFPDRFSGHQFPNYSSELNVNALLLGDSALYLCASSPGAFQETQYFGPGTRLLVL.

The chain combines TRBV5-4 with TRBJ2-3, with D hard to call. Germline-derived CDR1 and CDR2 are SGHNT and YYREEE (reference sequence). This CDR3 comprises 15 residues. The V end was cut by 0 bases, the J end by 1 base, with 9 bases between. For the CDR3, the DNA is TGTGCCAGCAGCTTGGAAGACTCAGGCACAGATACGCAGTATTTT. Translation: CASSLEDSGTDTQYF.

The CDR3 is CASSYSGVYGYTF. The CDR3 nucleotides are TGTGCCAGCAGCTACTCAGGGGTCTATGGCTACACCTTC. The genes are TRBV11-2 and TRBJ1-2, with D possibly matching TRBD1 (6 bases). The V and J ends lost 4 bases and 4 bases respectively, with 10 bases between them. Germline V CDR1 and CDR2: SGHAT, FQNNGV. The CDR3 length is 13 residues. Supplemented by reference TRBV11-2 and TRBJ1-2, the full variable domain reads EAGVAQSPRYKIIEKRQSVAFWCNPISGHATLYWYQQILGQGPKLLIQFQNNGVVDDSQLPKDRFSAERLKGVDSTLKIQPAKLEDSAVYLCASSYSGVYGYTFGSGTRLTVV.

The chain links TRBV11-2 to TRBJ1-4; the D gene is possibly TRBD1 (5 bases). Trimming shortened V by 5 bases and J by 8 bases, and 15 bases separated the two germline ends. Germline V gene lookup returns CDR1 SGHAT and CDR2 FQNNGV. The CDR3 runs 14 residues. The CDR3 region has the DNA TGTGCCAGCAGCGTGAGGGCCCGGGGGGAAAAACTGTTTTTT. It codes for CASSVRARGEKLFF.

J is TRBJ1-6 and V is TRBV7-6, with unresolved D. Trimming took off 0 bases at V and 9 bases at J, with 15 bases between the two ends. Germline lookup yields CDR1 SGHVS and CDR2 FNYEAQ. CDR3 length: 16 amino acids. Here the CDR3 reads CASSLAGRKVFSPLHF. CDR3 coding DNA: TGTGCCAGCAGCTTAGCCGGCAGGAAGGTTTTTTCACCCCTCCACTTT. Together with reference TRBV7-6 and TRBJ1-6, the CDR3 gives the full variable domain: GAGVSQSPRYKVTKRGQDVALRCDPISGHVSLYWYRQALGQGPEFLTYFNYEAQQDKSGLPNDRFSAERPEGSISTLTIQRTEQRDSAMYRCASSLAGRKVFSPLHFGNGTRLTVT.

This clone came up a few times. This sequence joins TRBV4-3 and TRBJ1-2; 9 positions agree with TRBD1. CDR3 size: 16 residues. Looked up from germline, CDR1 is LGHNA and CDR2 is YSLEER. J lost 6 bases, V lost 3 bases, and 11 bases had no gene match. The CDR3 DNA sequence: TGCGCCAGCAGCCACCCCACCTCGGACAGGGGAAATGGCTACACCTTC. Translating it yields CASSHPTSDRGNGYTF.

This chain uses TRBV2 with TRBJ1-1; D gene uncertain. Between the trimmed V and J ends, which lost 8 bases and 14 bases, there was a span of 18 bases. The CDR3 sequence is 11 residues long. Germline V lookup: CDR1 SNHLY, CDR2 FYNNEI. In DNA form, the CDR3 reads TGTGCCAGCTTGGATCGAACGGGGAGCTTCTTT. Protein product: CASLDRTGSFF.

In DNA form, the CDR3 reads TGCGCCAGCAGCTTGAGCCAGGCCGAGCAGTACTTC. Translated: CASSLSQAEQYF. V is TRBV5-1 and J is TRBJ2-7; D not certain. CDR3 length: 12 residues. V was shortened by 1 base and J by 6 bases, with 8 bases between the two germline ends. Germline CDR1 SGHRS, CDR2 YFSETQ.

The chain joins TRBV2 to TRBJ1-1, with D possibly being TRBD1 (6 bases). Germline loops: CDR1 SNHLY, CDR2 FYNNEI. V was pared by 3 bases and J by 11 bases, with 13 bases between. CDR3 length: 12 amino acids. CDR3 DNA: TGTGCCAGCAGTGATCCGGGACATGGGGCTTTCTTT. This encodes CASSDPGHGAFF.

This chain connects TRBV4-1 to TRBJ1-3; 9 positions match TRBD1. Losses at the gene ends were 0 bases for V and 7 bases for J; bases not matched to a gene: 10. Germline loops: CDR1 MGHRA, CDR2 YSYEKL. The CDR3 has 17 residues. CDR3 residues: CASSQDTGGTGRNTIYF. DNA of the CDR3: TGCGCCAGCAGCCAAGATACGGGTGGGACAGGGAGGAACACCATATATTTT.

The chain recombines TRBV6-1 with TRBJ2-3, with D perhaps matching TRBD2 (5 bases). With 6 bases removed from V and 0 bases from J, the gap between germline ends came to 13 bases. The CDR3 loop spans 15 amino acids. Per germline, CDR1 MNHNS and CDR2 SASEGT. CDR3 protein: CASRGSEGSTDTQYF. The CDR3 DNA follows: TGTGCCAGCAGGGGGAGCGAGGGTAGCACAGATACGCAGTATTTT.

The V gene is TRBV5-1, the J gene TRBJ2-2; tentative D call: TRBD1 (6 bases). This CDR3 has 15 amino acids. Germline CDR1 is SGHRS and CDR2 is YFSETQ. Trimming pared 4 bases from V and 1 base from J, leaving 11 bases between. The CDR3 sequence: CASSTDSLNTGELFF. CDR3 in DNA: TGCGCCAGCAGCACGGACAGTTTGAACACCGGGGAGCTGTTTTTT.

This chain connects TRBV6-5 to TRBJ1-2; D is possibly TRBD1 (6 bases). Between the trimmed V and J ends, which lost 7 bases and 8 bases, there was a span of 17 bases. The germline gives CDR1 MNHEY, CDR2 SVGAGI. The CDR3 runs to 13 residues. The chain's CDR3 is CASKRGRGHGYTF. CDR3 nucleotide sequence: TGTGCCAGCAAGAGGGGGAGGGGCCACGGCTACACCTTC.

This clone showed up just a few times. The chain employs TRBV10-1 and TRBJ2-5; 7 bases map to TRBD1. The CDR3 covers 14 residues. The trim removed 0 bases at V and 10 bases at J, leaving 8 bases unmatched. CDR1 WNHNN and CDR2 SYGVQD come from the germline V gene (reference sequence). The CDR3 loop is CASSESSRRGNQYF. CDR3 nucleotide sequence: TGCGCCAGCAGTGAGTCGAGTCGCAGGGGGAACCAGTACTTC.

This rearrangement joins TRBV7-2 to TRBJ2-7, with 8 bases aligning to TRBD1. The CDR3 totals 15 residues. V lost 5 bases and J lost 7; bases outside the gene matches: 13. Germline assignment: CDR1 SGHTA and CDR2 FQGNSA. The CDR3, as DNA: TGTGCCAGCAGCCCATGGGGCCAGGGGGCTAAAGAGCAGTACTTC. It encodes CASSPWGQGAKEQYF.

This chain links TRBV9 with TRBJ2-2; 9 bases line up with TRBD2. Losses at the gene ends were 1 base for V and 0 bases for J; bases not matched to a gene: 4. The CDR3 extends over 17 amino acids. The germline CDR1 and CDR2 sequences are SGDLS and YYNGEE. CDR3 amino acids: CASSVLSGGSNTGELFF. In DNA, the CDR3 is TGTGCCAGCAGCGTATTAAGCGGGGGGTCGAACACCGGGGAGCTGTTTTTT.

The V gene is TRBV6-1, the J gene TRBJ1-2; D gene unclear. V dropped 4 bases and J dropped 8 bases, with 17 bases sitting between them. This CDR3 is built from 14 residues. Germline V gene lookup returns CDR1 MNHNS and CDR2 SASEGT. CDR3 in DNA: TGTGCCAGCAGTGTGGCCGGAAGCGAGGGCGGCTACACCTTC. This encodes CASSVAGSEGGYTF.

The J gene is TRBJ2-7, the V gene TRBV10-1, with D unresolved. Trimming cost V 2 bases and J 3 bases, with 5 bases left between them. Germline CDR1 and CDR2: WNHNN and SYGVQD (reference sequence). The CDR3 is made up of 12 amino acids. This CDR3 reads CASSETSYEQYF. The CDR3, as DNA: TGCGCCAGCAGTGAGACAAGCTACGAGCAGTACTTC.

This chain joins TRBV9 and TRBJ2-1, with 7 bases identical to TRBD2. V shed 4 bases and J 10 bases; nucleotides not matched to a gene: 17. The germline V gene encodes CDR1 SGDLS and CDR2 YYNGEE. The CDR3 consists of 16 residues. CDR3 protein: CASSPRLAGRLAEQFF. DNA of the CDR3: TGTGCCAGCAGCCCTAGACTAGCCGGGCGATTGGCGGAGCAGTTCTTC.

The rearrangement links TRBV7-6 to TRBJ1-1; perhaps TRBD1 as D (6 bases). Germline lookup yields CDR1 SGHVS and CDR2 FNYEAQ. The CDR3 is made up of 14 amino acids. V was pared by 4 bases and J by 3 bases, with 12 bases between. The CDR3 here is CASSYSDRDTEAFF. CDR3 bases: TGTGCCAGCAGCTATTCGGACAGAGACACTGAAGCTTTCTTT.

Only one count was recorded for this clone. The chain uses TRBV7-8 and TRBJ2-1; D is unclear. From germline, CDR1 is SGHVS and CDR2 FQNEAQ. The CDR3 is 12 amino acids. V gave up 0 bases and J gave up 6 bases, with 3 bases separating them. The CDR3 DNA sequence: TGTGCCAGCAGCTTAGCTAGCAATGAGCAGTTCTTC. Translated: CASSLASNEQFF. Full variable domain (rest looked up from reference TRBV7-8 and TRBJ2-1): GAGVSQSPRYKVAKRGQDVALRCDPISGHVSLFWYQQALGQGPEFLTYFQNEAQLDKSGLPSDRFFAERPEGSVSTLKIQRTQQEDSAVYLCASSLASNEQFFGPGTRLTVL.

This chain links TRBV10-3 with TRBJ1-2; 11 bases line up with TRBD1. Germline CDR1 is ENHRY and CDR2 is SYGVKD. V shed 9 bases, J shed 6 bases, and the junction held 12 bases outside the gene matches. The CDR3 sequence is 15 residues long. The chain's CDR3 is CAMLERDRGKHGYTF. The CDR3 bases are TGTGCCATGTTGGAAAGGGACAGGGGGAAGCATGGCTACACCTTC.

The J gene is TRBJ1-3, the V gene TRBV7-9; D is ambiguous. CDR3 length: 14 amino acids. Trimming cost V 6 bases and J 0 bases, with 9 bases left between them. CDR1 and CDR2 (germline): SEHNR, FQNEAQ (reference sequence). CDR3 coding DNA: TGTGCCAGCAGTTACCAGGACTCTGGAAACACCATATATTTT. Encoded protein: CASSYQDSGNTIYF.

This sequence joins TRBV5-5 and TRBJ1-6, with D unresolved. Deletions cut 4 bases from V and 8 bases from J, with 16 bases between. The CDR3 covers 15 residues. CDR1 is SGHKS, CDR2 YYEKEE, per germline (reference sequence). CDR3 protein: CASSRTLSGDSPLHF. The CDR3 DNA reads TGTGCCAGCAGCCGGACTCTGAGTGGGGATTCACCCCTCCACTTT.

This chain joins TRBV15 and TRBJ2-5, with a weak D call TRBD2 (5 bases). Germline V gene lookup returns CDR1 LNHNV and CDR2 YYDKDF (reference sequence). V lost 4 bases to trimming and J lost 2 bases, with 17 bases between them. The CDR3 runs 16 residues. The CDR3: CATSKTVGRTQETQYF. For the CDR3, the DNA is TGTGCCACCAGCAAGACGGTAGGACGGACTCAAGAGACCCAGTACTTC.